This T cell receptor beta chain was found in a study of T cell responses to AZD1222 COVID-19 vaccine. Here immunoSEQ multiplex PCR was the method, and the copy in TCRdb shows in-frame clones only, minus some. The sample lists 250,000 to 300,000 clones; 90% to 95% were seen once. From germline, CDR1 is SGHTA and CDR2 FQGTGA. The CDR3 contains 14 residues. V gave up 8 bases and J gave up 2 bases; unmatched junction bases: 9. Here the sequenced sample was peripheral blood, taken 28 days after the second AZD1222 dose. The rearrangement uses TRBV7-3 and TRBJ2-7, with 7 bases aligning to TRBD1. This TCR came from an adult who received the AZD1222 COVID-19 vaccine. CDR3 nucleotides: TGTGCCAGCGCCCCAGGGACAGAGGCCTACGAGCAGTACTTC. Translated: CASAPGTEAYEQYF.